These 2 T cell receptor beta chains came from one sample sequenced in a study of T cell responses to AZD1222 COVID-19 vaccine. Repertoires were generated with immunoSEQ multiplex PCR, while TCRdb's copy carries only in-frame clones and drops some. The table shows about 110,000 clones, with roughly 90% occurring only once. Sequences were derived from peripheral blood, sampled on day 0 of AZD1222 vaccination. These receptors were taken from an adult in good health.

The rearrangement joins TRBV7-3 to TRBJ2-1; 10 bases are a match to TRBD2. The CDR3 spans 13 residues. The V segment lost 4 bases and the J segment 13 bases; nucleotides outside the gene matches: 7. From germline, CDR1 is SGHTA and CDR2 FQGTGA. The CDR3 DNA reads TGTGCCAGCAGCTCACGACTAGCGGGCGGCCAGTTCTTC. This gives the protein CASSSRLAGGQFF.

This clone was counted once. The rearrangement links TRBV27 to TRBJ2-1; TRBD2 agrees at 9 bases. This CDR3 contains 15 residues. V gave up 6 bases and J gave up 9 bases; unmatched junction bases: 12. CDR1 is MNHEY and CDR2 is SMNVEV in the germline V gene (reference sequence). CDR3 protein: CASSQGLAAFVEQFF. Written as DNA, the CDR3 is TGTGCCAGCAGCCAGGGACTAGCAGCATTCGTTGAGCAGTTCTTC.